This passage covers 4 T cell receptor beta chains from one sample sequenced in a study of PD-1 blockade in classical Hodgkin lymphoma. Profiled with immunoSEQ multiplex PCR; TCRdb holds only in-frame clones, not every one. The sample lists around 70,000 clones; over 70% were seen once. Each and every patient relapsed after autologous stem cell transplantation, and patients got differing brentuximab vedotin exposure. Sequencing used peripheral blood mononuclear cells (PBMCs), obtained before the second cycle of nivolumab. Receptors originate from a human donor with classical Hodgkin lymphoma.

V and J are TRBV29-1 and TRBJ1-2; D unclear. Germline CDR1 reads SQVTM; CDR2 reads ANQGSEA. V shed 5 bases and J shed 0 bases, with 10 bases lying between them. The CDR3 spans 13 residues. CDR3 region: CSVWSTANYGYTF. The CDR3 nucleotides are TGCAGCGTTTGGTCCACAGCTAACTATGGCTACACCTTC.

The V call is TRBV6-5, the J call TRBJ1-2, with 7 nucleotides matching TRBD1. Unmatched junction bases numbered 9, after V lost 0 bases and J lost 8 bases. The CDR3 extends over 15 amino acids. Per the germline V gene, CDR1 is MNHEY and CDR2 is SVGAGI. The DNA of the CDR3 is TGTGCCAGCAGTTACTCCTTAATGCAGGGGGACGGCTACACCTTC. It yields the protein CASSYSLMQGDGYTF.

The chain combines TRBV6-1 with TRBJ1-6, with D perhaps TRBD1 (6 bases). V was shortened by 9 bases and J by 10 bases, with 16 bases between the two germline ends. CDR1 is MNHNS, CDR2 SASEGT, per germline. The CDR3 is 13 residues long. The CDR3: CASRGFGRSPLHF. Written as DNA, the CDR3 is TGTGCCAGTAGGGGGTTCGGGAGGTCACCCCTCCACTTT.

The CDR3 sequence is CASSSIGLANYGYTF. The CDR3 region has the DNA TGTGCCAGCAGCTCAATCGGGCTAGCTAACTATGGCTACACCTTC. This chain uses TRBV5-6 with TRBJ1-2, with D unresolved. The CDR3 consists of 15 residues. CDR1 and CDR2 (germline): SGHDT, YYEEEE. Between the trimmed V and J ends, which lost 3 bases and 0 bases, there was a span of 12 bases. The full variable domain, its missing parts supplied by reference TRBV5-6 and TRBJ1-2, is DAGVTQSPTHLIKTRGQQVTLRCSPKSGHDTVSWYQQALGQGPQFIFQYYEEEERQRGNFPDRFSGHQFPNYSSELNVNALLLGDSALYLCASSSIGLANYGYTFGSGTRLTVV.